Below, 21 T cell receptor beta chains from the same sample are listed, as sequenced in a study of blood T cell repertoires in COVID-19. Profiled with immunoSEQ multiplex PCR; TCRdb holds only in-frame clones, not every one. The sample holds hundreds of thousands of clones, roughly 87% seen once. The sample comprised PBMCs or T cells enriched from blood (not recorded which). The source is a woman aged 40 to 50 with acute COVID-19.

This chain connects TRBV2 to TRBJ1-6, with 10 bases lining up with TRBD1. This CDR3 spans 14 amino acids. V trimming: 5 bases; J trimming: 7 bases; junction bases outside the gene matches: 2. Per the germline V gene, CDR1 is SNHLY and CDR2 is FYNNEI. In nucleotides, the CDR3 is TGTGCCAGCAGTTGGGACAGGGGAAATTCACCCCTCCACTTT. Translating it yields CASSWDRGNSPLHF.

The genes are TRBV5-4 and TRBJ1-1; no reliable D call. CDR1 SGHNT and CDR2 YYREEE come from the germline V gene (reference sequence). Trimming shortened V by 2 bases and J by 0 bases, and 5 bases separated the two germline ends. The CDR3 is 13 residues long. CDR3 residues: CASSFQVNTEAFF. Written as DNA, the CDR3 is TGTGCCAGCAGCTTCCAGGTGAACACTGAAGCTTTCTTT.

The chain couples TRBV19 to TRBJ2-2; possible D gene TRBD1, 5 bases. The V and J ends lost 3 bases and 3 bases respectively, with 14 bases between them. Looked up from germline, CDR1 is LNHDA and CDR2 is SQIVND (reference sequence). The CDR3 is made up of 16 amino acids. This CDR3 reads CASSIRQGKDTGELFF. CDR3 nucleotide sequence: TGTGCCAGTAGTATTCGCCAGGGAAAGGACACCGGGGAGCTGTTTTTT.

This clone is a singleton in its sample. V is TRBV7-8 and J is TRBJ2-2; a possible D gene is TRBD1 (6 bases). This CDR3 has 13 residues. V was shortened by 5 bases and J by 5 bases, with 9 bases between the two germline ends. Germline CDR1 and CDR2: SGHVS and FQNEAQ. CDR3 nucleotide sequence: TGTGCCAGCAGCCCCGGGACAACCGGGGAGCTGTTTTTT. Residues: CASSPGTTGELFF.

For this clone: Other DNA sequences in the sample encode the same CDR3. This chain uses TRBV2 with TRBJ1-5; D gene unclear. V shed 6 bases and J shed 0 bases, with 6 bases lying between them. There are 13 residues in the CDR3. Germline V CDR1 and CDR2: SNHLY, FYNNEI. CDR3 DNA: TGTGCCAGCAGGAGGGATAGCAATCAGCCCCAGCATTTT. This gives the protein CASRRDSNQPQHF.

V gene TRBV6-6 combines with J gene TRBJ1-3; possible D gene TRBD1, 5 bases. The CDR3 totals 15 residues. In germline, CDR1 is MNHNY, CDR2 SVGAGI (reference sequence). V shed 8 bases and J shed 0 bases, with 14 bases lying between them. CDR3 sequence (DNA): TGTGCCAGCTCCAAGCGACAGAACTCTGGAAACACCATATATTTT. Amino acids: CASSKRQNSGNTIYF.

V gene TRBV11-2 combines with J gene TRBJ1-6; 7 bases align to TRBD1. Germline trimming cut 2 bases from V and 4 bases from J; bases unmatched to any gene: 8. This CDR3 spans 17 amino acids. Looked up from germline, CDR1 is SGHAT and CDR2 is FQNNGV. In nucleotides, the CDR3 is TGTGCCAGCAGCTTAACCTCAGGGGGTGGATATAATTCACCCCTCCACTTT. Translated, it gives CASSLTSGGGYNSPLHF. The whole variable domain, filled in from reference TRBV11-2 and TRBJ1-6, reads EAGVAQSPRYKIIEKRQSVAFWCNPISGHATLYWYQQILGQGPKLLIQFQNNGVVDDSQLPKDRFSAERLKGVDSTLKIQPAKLEDSAVYLCASSLTSGGGYNSPLHFGNGTRLTVT.

The sample holds one count of this clone. The sample holds other DNA sequences that translate to the same CDR3. This rearrangement joins TRBV11-2 to TRBJ1-1; D is possibly TRBD1 (5 bases). Deletions cut 3 bases from V and 4 bases from J, with 6 bases between. This CDR3 is 12 amino acids long. Germline V gene data show CDR1 as SGHAT and CDR2 as FQNNGV. CDR3 protein: CASSFGGTEAFF. The CDR3 DNA follows: TGTGCCAGCAGCTTCGGGGGCACTGAAGCTTTCTTT.

V gene TRBV5-5 combines with J gene TRBJ1-1; possible D gene TRBD1, 5 bases. The V gene lost 1 base and the J gene lost 3 bases, with 7 bases spanning the gap. CDR1 and CDR2 from the germline V gene are SGHKS and YYEKEE (reference sequence). This CDR3 region has 13 residues. The CDR3 nucleotides are TGTGCCAGCAGCTTGTCCAGGGACACTGAAGCTTTCTTT. Amino acid sequence: CASSLSRDTEAFF.

The gene calls are TRBV10-1 and TRBJ2-5, with 10 bases matching TRBD1. The CDR3 loop spans 15 amino acids. V lost 6 bases and J lost 5; bases outside the gene matches: 9. CDR1 is WNHNN, CDR2 SYGVQD, per germline (reference sequence). CDR3: CASRRDRGKGETQYF. The CDR3 DNA reads as TGCGCCAGCAGACGGGACAGGGGAAAGGGCGAGACCCAGTACTTC.

In its sample, this clone was seen a few times. The V gene is TRBV4-1, the J gene TRBJ2-3; 7 bases are shared with TRBD1. V dropped 0 bases and J dropped 1; count of bases not matched to a gene: 4. CDR1 is MGHRA, CDR2 YSYEKL, per germline. This CDR3 region has 16 residues. The CDR3 protein is CASSQDEGAGTDTQYF. The DNA for the CDR3 is TGCGCCAGCAGCCAAGATGAGGGGGCTGGCACAGATACGCAGTATTTT.

The chain combines TRBV18 with TRBJ2-1; TRBD1 aligns across 7 bases. V lost 2 bases, J lost 9 bases, and 10 bases stayed unmatched. Looked up from germline, CDR1 is KGHSH and CDR2 is LQKENI. This CDR3 contains 15 residues. CDR3 DNA sequence: TGTGCCAGCTCACCAATCATCCGGGACAGTGGTGAGCAGTTCTTC. It is translated as CASSPIIRDSGEQFF.

V gene TRBV7-2 combines with J gene TRBJ2-2; a possible D gene is TRBD2 (5 bases). V lost 0 bases and J lost 5, with 7 bases in between. CDR1 is SGHTA, CDR2 FQGNSA, per germline. This CDR3 comprises 14 residues. The CDR3 DNA reads as TGTGCCAGCAGCTTAGCACGGGAAACCGGGGAGCTGTTTTTT. As protein: CASSLARETGELFF.

The rearrangement links TRBV30 to TRBJ2-2; D possibly corresponds to TRBD2 (6 bases). The CDR3 covers 13 residues. Trimming took 8 bases from V and 5 from J, leaving 15 bases between them. Per germline, CDR1 GTSNPN and CDR2 SVGIG (reference sequence). This CDR3 is CAGARTKTGELFF. In nucleotides, the CDR3 is TGTGCCGGAGCTCGGACTAAGACCGGGGAGCTGTTTTTT.

V usage is TRBV27 and J usage is TRBJ2-3; 10 bases fit TRBD2. In germline, CDR1 is MNHEY, CDR2 SMNVEV (reference sequence). The CDR3 length is 14 residues. V lost 5 bases, J lost 3 bases, and 2 bases stayed unmatched. The CDR3 sequence is CASSPGLATDTQYF. The DNA of the CDR3 is TGTGCCAGCAGTCCGGGACTAGCGACAGATACGCAGTATTTT.

The chain couples TRBV19 to TRBJ2-5; a possible D gene is TRBD2 (6 bases). Trimming took 4 bases from V and 2 from J, leaving 14 bases between them. This CDR3 is built from 15 residues. Germline loops: CDR1 LNHDA, CDR2 SQIVND (reference sequence). The CDR3 region is CASSRSRDFQETQYF. The CDR3 DNA follows: TGTGCCAGTAGTAGGTCCAGGGACTTTCAAGAGACCCAGTACTTC.

This chain connects TRBV10-3 to TRBJ2-7, with 7 nucleotides matching TRBD2. Germline V gives CDR1 ENHRY, CDR2 SYGVKD. The CDR3 spans 14 residues. J lost 1 base, V lost 3 bases, and 3 bases had no gene match. For the CDR3, the DNA is TGTGCCATCAGTGACCGCGGGGGATCCTACGAGCAGTACTTC. This sequence encodes CAISDRGGSYEQYF.

The DNA for the CDR3 is TGTGCCAGCAGCGCGACAGGGCTCTTTGGCTACACCTTC. It is translated as CASSATGLFGYTF. The rearrangement links TRBV6-5 to TRBJ1-2, with 7 positions matching TRBD1. Germline trimming cut 6 bases from V and 7 bases from J; bases unmatched to any gene: 8. The length of the CDR3 is 13 residues. Per germline, CDR1 MNHEY and CDR2 SVGAGI.

The genes are TRBV7-2 and TRBJ2-1; 15 positions agree with TRBD2. This CDR3 is built from 17 residues. Per germline, CDR1 SGHTA and CDR2 FQGNSA. The ends lost 5 bases at V and 4 bases at J; junction bases unmatched: 6. CDR3 nucleotide sequence: TGTGCCAGCAGCGACCCGGGACTAGCGGGGGGTTACAATGAGCAGTTCTTC. This codes for CASSDPGLAGGYNEQFF.

The chain joins TRBV7-8 to TRBJ1-6; D call uncertain. The CDR3 sequence is 15 residues long. With 5 bases removed from V and 6 bases from J, the gap between germline ends came to 14 bases. Germline lookup yields CDR1 SGHVS and CDR2 FQNEAQ. The CDR3 here is CASSLLYSVNSPLHF. The CDR3 coding sequence is TGTGCCAGCAGCCTCCTCTACTCGGTTAATTCACCCCTCCACTTT.

V gene TRBV25-1 combines with J gene TRBJ1-2; D remains unclear. The V end was cut by 7 bases, the J end by 2 bases, with 17 bases between. The CDR3 sequence is 15 residues long. The V gene's germline CDR1 is MGHDK and CDR2 SYGVNS. CDR3 in amino acids: CASNEFRNSNYGYTF. The CDR3, as DNA: TGTGCCAGCAACGAATTCCGTAACAGCAACTATGGCTACACCTTC.